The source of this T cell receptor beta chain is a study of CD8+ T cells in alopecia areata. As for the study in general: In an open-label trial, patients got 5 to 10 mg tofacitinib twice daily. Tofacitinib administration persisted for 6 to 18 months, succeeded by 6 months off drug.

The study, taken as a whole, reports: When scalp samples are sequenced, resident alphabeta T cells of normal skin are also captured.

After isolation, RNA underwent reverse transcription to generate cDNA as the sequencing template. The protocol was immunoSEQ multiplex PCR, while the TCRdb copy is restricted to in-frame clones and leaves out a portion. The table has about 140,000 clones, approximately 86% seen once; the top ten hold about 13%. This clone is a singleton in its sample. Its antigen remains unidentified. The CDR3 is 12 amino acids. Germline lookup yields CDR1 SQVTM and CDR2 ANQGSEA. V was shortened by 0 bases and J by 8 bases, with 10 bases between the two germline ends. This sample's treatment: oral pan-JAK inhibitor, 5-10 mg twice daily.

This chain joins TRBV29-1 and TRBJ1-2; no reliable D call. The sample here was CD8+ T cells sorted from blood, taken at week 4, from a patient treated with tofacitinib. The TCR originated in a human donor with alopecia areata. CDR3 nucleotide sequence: TGCAGCGTTGAAGACGATAATCCCGGCTACACCTTC. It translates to CSVEDDNPGYTF.